These 27 T cell receptor beta chains were sequenced from one sample in a study of graft-versus-host responses after intestinal transplantation. Using immunoSEQ multiplex PCR, the repertoire was profiled, and TCRdb retains in-frame clones only, with some absent. In the table there are roughly 21,000 clones, around 38% of which are singletons. Responder cells labeled with CFSE (around 200,000) were co-plated with irradiated stimulator cells labeled with violet dye (around 200,000). The specimen was alloreactive CD8+ T cells from a mixed lymphocyte reaction culture, collected before intestinal transplant. Subset specified: CFSE-low proliferating T cells sorted from roughly six-day pre-transplant mixed lymphocyte reaction (GvH or HvG direction). The receptors originated from a human patient who received an intestinal transplant.

The V and J genes are TRBV9 and TRBJ2-7; maybe TRBD2 (7 bases). Per germline, CDR1 SGDLS and CDR2 YYNGEE. Trimming cost V 6 bases and J 5 bases, with 18 bases left between them. The CDR3 contains 14 residues. The CDR3 coding sequence is TGTGCCAGCACCCCTTTCGGGGGGCCCAACGAGCAGTACTTC. Amino acids: CASTPFGGPNEQYF.

This clone was observed a few times. The V and J genes are TRBV5-1 and TRBJ1-1; 7 positions agree with TRBD1. The CDR3 runs 16 residues. Trimming cost V 4 bases and J 1 base; bases outside gene matches: 10. Germline V gene sequence: CDR1 SGHRS, CDR2 YFSETQ. CDR3 sequence reads: CASSHLTGRSNTEAFF. DNA of the CDR3: TGCGCCAGCAGCCACCTGACAGGGCGATCGAACACTGAAGCTTTCTTT. The full variable domain, completed using reference TRBV5-1 and TRBJ1-1, is KAGVTQTPRYLIKTRGQQVTLSCSPISGHRSVSWYQQTPGQGLQFLFEYFSETQRNKGNFPGRFSGRQFSNSRSEMNVSTLELGDSALYLCASSHLTGRSNTEAFFGQGTRLTVV.

This CDR3 reads CASSLTGNGQPQHF. As DNA, the CDR3 is TGTGCCAGTAGCCTGACAGGGAATGGGCAGCCCCAGCATTTT. The chain has TRBV19 and TRBJ1-5; 7 bases are a match to TRBD1. The V and J ends lost 6 bases and 7 bases, in that order; junction bases with no gene match: 9. The CDR3 sequence is 14 residues long. CDR1 is LNHDA, CDR2 SQIVND, per germline (reference sequence).

This clone is classed as medium-sized (0.01 to 0.1%). V and J are TRBV27 and TRBJ2-5, with D tentatively TRBD2 (6 bases). Germline V gives CDR1 MNHEY, CDR2 SMNVEV (reference sequence). This CDR3 spans 14 amino acids. The ends were cut back, 2 bases at V and 2 bases at J, with 9 bases in the middle. The CDR3 here is CASSLAGPQETQYF. The CDR3 DNA is TGTGCCAGCAGTTTAGCGGGACCACAAGAGACCCAGTACTTC.

This clone was seen a few times. The chain joins TRBV6-5 to TRBJ1-1; 9 bases line up with TRBD1. Germline trimming cut 2 bases from V and 7 bases from J; bases unmatched to any gene: 5. This CDR3 contains 14 residues. CDR1 MNHEY and CDR2 SVGAGI come from the germline V gene. The CDR3 nucleotides are TGTGCCAGCAGTTACGCGGGACAGGGCTTTGAAGCTTTCTTT. Translating gives CASSYAGQGFEAFF.

The J gene is TRBJ1-2, the V gene TRBV28; 7 bases match TRBD1. V shed 3 bases and J 4 bases; nucleotides not matched to a gene: 5. There are 14 residues in the CDR3. Germline V gene lookup returns CDR1 MDHEN and CDR2 SYDVKM. CDR3 DNA sequence: TGTGCCAGCAGTTTTTTATGGGACAGCTATGGCTACACCTTC. Its protein is CASSFLWDSYGYTF.

CDR3 coding DNA: TGTGCCAGCAGCGCCCCTGGTACGCAGTATTTT. The encoded protein is CASSAPGTQYF. The chain uses TRBV11-1 and TRBJ2-3; D is unclear. Germline CDR1 reads SGHAT; CDR2 reads FQDESV (reference sequence). Trimming took off 5 bases at V and 8 bases at J, with 8 bases between the two ends. There are 11 residues in the CDR3.

This clone occurred a few times. This sequence joins TRBV7-3 and TRBJ1-1, with a tentative D call TRBD1 (5 bases). Germline V gene lookup returns CDR1 SGHTA and CDR2 FQGTGA. Trimming shortened V by 2 bases and J by 5 bases, and 15 bases separated the two germline ends. The length of the CDR3 is 15 residues. The CDR3 sequence is CASSLAQGVGTEAFF. The CDR3 coding sequence is TGTGCCAGCAGCTTAGCGCAAGGGGTTGGGACTGAAGCTTTCTTT.

V and J are TRBV6-5 and TRBJ1-2, with D hard to call. The CDR3 spans 14 residues. Germline CDR1 reads MNHEY; CDR2 reads SVGAGI. Trimming stripped 5 bases from V and 8 bases from J, with 18 bases between. The CDR3, as DNA: TGTGCCAGCAGTCCTGTGGATTTTAAGAGCGGCTACACCTTC. It codes for CASSPVDFKSGYTF.

The V call is TRBV6-5, the J call TRBJ1-2; D may be TRBD1 (6 bases). From germline, CDR1 is MNHEY and CDR2 SVGAGI. This CDR3 contains 14 residues. The V end was cut by 4 bases, the J end by 4 bases, with 13 bases between. The CDR3 region is CASSFTSRGYGYTF. In DNA, the CDR3 is TGTGCCAGCAGTTTCACCTCCAGGGGCTATGGCTACACCTTC.

The chain employs TRBV7-9 and TRBJ2-3, with a weak D call TRBD2 (5 bases). V was trimmed by 1 base and J by 4 bases, leaving 24 bases between them. From germline, CDR1 is SEHNR and CDR2 FQNEAQ (reference sequence). This CDR3 comprises 19 residues. The CDR3 nucleotides read TGTGCCAGCAGCTTAGAGAAGCGCGGGCGGGCCTCAGCGGCAGATACGCAGTATTTT. Protein: CASSLEKRGRASAADTQYF.

The V and J genes are TRBV5-1 and TRBJ1-1; D is ambiguous. The CDR3 has 14 amino acids. The V end lost 3 bases, the J end lost 0 bases, and 9 bases lay between the germline ends. Looked up from germline, CDR1 is SGHRS and CDR2 is YFSETQ. The CDR3 nucleotides read TGCGCCAGCAGCTCGGTCGGGCTGAACACTGAAGCTTTCTTT. Protein: CASSSVGLNTEAFF.

In this sample, this clone is medium-sized. This chain uses TRBV18 with TRBJ2-2; 10 bases are shared with TRBD2. V lost 1 base to trimming and J lost 4 bases; unmatched junction nucleotides: 3. Germline V lookup: CDR1 KGHSH, CDR2 LQKENI. CDR3 length: 16 amino acids. The CDR3 DNA reads TGTGCCAGCTCACCACAGCGGGAGGGCCCCACCGGGGAGCTGTTTTTT. Residues: CASSPQREGPTGELFF.

In its sample, this clone was seen a few times. The chain joins TRBV5-1 to TRBJ2-1; D may be TRBD1 (6 bases). This CDR3 region has 17 residues. Germline CDR1 SGHRS, CDR2 YFSETQ. The V gene lost 4 bases and the J gene lost 5 bases, with 22 bases spanning the gap. CDR3 coding DNA: TGCGCCAGCAGCAGGGGGAGAGGCGCACCACGCGACAATGAGCAGTTCTTC. Amino acids: CASSRGRGAPRDNEQFF.

V gene TRBV29-1 combines with J gene TRBJ2-3; tentatively, D is TRBD1 (6 bases). V was shortened by 5 bases and J by 3 bases, with 12 bases between the two germline ends. CDR3 length: 13 amino acids. Germline V gene sequence: CDR1 SQVTM, CDR2 ANQGSEA. CDR3 DNA: TGCAGCGTTCGTAGACAGGCGACAGATACGCAGTATTTT. Translation gives CSVRRQATDTQYF.

This clone was detected a few times. The chain recombines TRBV5-1 with TRBJ2-7; maybe TRBD1 (5 bases). Between the trimmed V and J ends, which lost 1 base and 5 bases, there was a span of 10 bases. The CDR3 sequence is 13 residues long. Germline CDR1 is SGHRS and CDR2 is YFSETQ. This CDR3 reads CASSLTGDHEQYF. The CDR3 nucleotides are TGCGCCAGCAGCTTGACAGGCGACCACGAGCAGTACTTC.

This clone was counted between two and nine times. This sequence joins TRBV19 and TRBJ1-4, with a possible D match to TRBD1 (5 bases). V lost 7 bases to trimming and J lost 7 bases, with 22 bases between them. Germline-derived CDR1 and CDR2 are LNHDA and SQIVND (reference sequence). The CDR3 is 16 amino acids. DNA for the CDR3: TGTGCCAGTACTATGGGACCATTATACTTCTCTGAAAAACTGTTTTTT. It codes for CASTMGPLYFSEKLFF.

The chain is built from TRBV28 and TRBJ1-1, with D hard to call. V lost 2 bases to trimming and J lost 4 bases, with 8 bases between them. The length of the CDR3 is 13 residues. Per germline, CDR1 MDHEN and CDR2 SYDVKM. CDR3 loop: CASSLPGSTEAFF. In DNA form, the CDR3 reads TGTGCCAGCAGTTTACCTGGGAGCACTGAAGCTTTCTTT.

The chain carries TRBV27 and TRBJ2-7, with 9 bases that match TRBD2. CDR1 is MNHEY, CDR2 SMNVEV, per germline (reference sequence). The V gene end was trimmed by 6 bases and the J gene end by 2 bases; junction bases not matched to a gene: 5. This CDR3 comprises 14 residues. The CDR3 loop is CASRFAGGPYEQYF. In DNA form, the CDR3 reads TGTGCCAGCAGATTTGCGGGAGGGCCCTACGAGCAGTACTTC.

A few counts support this clone. This rearrangement joins TRBV5-1 to TRBJ2-1, with TRBD2 matching 7 bases. The CDR3 runs 16 residues. Germline trimming cut 3 bases from V and 2 bases from J; bases unmatched to any gene: 8. Germline V gives CDR1 SGHRS, CDR2 YFSETQ. The DNA for the CDR3 is TGCGCCAGCAGCTCATACGGACTAGTTGCCTACAATGAGCAGTTCTTC. Translating gives CASSSYGLVAYNEQFF.

This clone was seen a few times. At one end, the junction sequence differs from germline, possibly due to a read error. The chain is built from TRBV6-5 and TRBJ1-5, with D hard to call. Germline V gene sequence: CDR1 MNHEY, CDR2 SVGAGI. This CDR3 has 13 amino acids. The CDR3 DNA reads as TGTGCCATCAGTGAGGGCGGAAATCAGCCCCAGCATTTT. It translates to CAISEGGNQPQHF.

This clone is categorized as medium-sized (0.01 to 0.1%). Compared with germline, one end of the junction differs, possibly owing to a read error. The chain recombines TRBV7-7 with TRBJ2-2; 8 nucleotides match TRBD2. Germline CDR1 reads SSHAT; CDR2 reads FNYEAQ (reference sequence). The CDR3 is made up of 15 amino acids. The CDR3 reads CASSPGGGNTGELFF. The DNA of the CDR3 is TGTGCTAGCAGCCCCGGGGGGGGAAACACCGGGGAGCTGTTTTTT.

The chain is built from TRBV6-5 and TRBJ2-7, with 7 bases identical to TRBD1. The germline V gene encodes CDR1 MNHEY and CDR2 SVGAGI. V dropped 4 bases and J dropped 2; count of bases not matched to a gene: 2. The CDR3 contains 13 residues. CDR3 in amino acids: CASSWGQTYEQYF. The DNA for the CDR3 is TGTGCCAGCAGTTGGGGACAGACCTACGAGCAGTACTTC.

A few counts support this clone. The chain recombines TRBV2 with TRBJ2-4, with D possibly TRBD1 on 6 matching bases. The V gene lost 6 bases and the J gene lost 6 bases, with 9 bases spanning the gap. In germline, CDR1 is SNHLY, CDR2 FYNNEI. The CDR3 covers 12 residues. The CDR3 sequence: CASREQGNIQYF. CDR3 nucleotide sequence: TGTGCCAGCAGGGAACAGGGAAACATTCAGTACTTC.

The rearrangement joins TRBV4-3 to TRBJ2-1; no firm D call. Looked up from germline, CDR1 is LGHNA and CDR2 is YSLEER. V lost 1 base and J 10 bases, leaving 11 bases between the germline ends. This CDR3 region has 13 residues. The DNA for the CDR3 is TGCGCCAGCAGCCAAGGACTCGTTGGCGAGCAGTTCTTC. It encodes CASSQGLVGEQFF.

The gene calls are TRBV6-6 and TRBJ1-1; D might be TRBD1 (6 bases). The germline V gene has CDR1 MNHNY and CDR2 SVGAGI (reference sequence). The CDR3 consists of 13 residues. With 6 bases removed from V and 6 bases from J, the gap between germline ends came to 14 bases. The CDR3: CASSDRFKAEAFF. The CDR3 bases are TGTGCCAGCAGCGACAGGTTCAAGGCTGAAGCTTTCTTT.

This chain uses TRBV10-3 with TRBJ1-1, with D unclear. Germline V gives CDR1 ENHRY, CDR2 SYGVKD. The CDR3 spans 13 residues. Trimming cost V 4 bases and J 1 base, with 7 bases left between them. The DNA of the CDR3 is TGTGCCATCAGTGTGGCAGCGAACACTGAAGCTTTCTTT. This sequence encodes CAISVAANTEAFF.